The 2 T cell receptor beta chains below all came from one sample that was sequenced in a study of blood T cell repertoires in COVID-19. Data came from immunoSEQ multiplex PCR; TCRdb stores just in-frame clones and leaves some out. The sample holds about 280,000 clones; 85% are singletons and the top ten take more than 10%. Specimen: peripheral blood. The source of these receptors is a human donor in a cohort sampled during active COVID-19.

This chain uses TRBV7-9 with TRBJ2-7; 8 bases align to TRBD1. CDR1 and CDR2 (germline): SEHNR, FQNEAQ (reference sequence). V shed 8 bases and J 5 bases; nucleotides not matched to a gene: 8. This CDR3 region has 13 residues. This chain's CDR3 is CASARQGNDEQYF. The CDR3 coding sequence is TGTGCCAGCGCCCGACAGGGGAACGACGAGCAGTACTTC.

This chain links TRBV10-3 with TRBJ2-7; D perhaps matches TRBD2 (5 bases). The CDR3 loop spans 12 amino acids. Germline assignment: CDR1 ENHRY and CDR2 SYGVKD. Trimming took 8 bases from V and 6 from J, leaving 14 bases between them. CDR3: CAISPYEGEQYF. In nucleotides, the CDR3 is TGTGCCATCTCTCCCTATGAGGGCGAGCAGTACTTC.